This T cell receptor (beta chain) was sequenced for a study of blood T cell repertoires in COVID-19. Study-wide background: The United States, Italy and Spain supplied acute and convalescent COVID-19 samples. Nucleic acid was either cDNA or gDNA, and it came from T cells, B-cell-depleted T cells, or PBMCs.

Original handling: The assay estimated nucleated cells by amplifying reference gene primers. Generated by immunoSEQ multiplex PCR, the TCRdb table keeps only in-frame clones and is missing some. V and J calls and clone size are copied from that table; D and trimming were computed from the DNA. Seen here are some 45,000 clones, approximately 80% observed once, and the top ten hold approximately 8.2%. Germline lookup yields CDR1 LGHNT and CDR2 FRNRAP. This CDR3 region has 13 residues. Trimming took 1 base from V and 8 from J; bases not matched to a gene: 2. The TCR comes from a man between 60 and 75 years old with acute or convalescent COVID-19. The sequenced sample was peripheral blood. The chain carries TRBV12-5 and TRBJ1-2; 9 nucleotides align to TRBD1. The CDR3 reads CASGLGTGEGYTF. In DNA form, the CDR3 reads TGTGCTAGTGGTTTGGGGACAGGGGAAGGCTACACCTTC.